Detailed here is one TCR beta chain. The source of the sample is a study of shared clonotypes between healthy human individuals. The assay was immunoSEQ multiplex PCR, and TCRdb's table has in-frame clones only and misses some. The table has 550,000 to 600,000 clones, about 80% seen once; the top ten hold 9.5% to 15%. This receptor was taken from a woman between 35 and 50 years old in good health. Some clones in this sample may be carry-over from other donors' samples. The specimen was PBMCs.

In nucleotides, the CDR3 is TGTGCCAGCAGCAACACCGCGACAGCCTTCAATCAGCCCCAGCATTTT. Encoded protein: CASSNTATAFNQPQHF. V is TRBV27 and J is TRBJ1-5; tentatively, D is TRBD1 (5 bases). Germline loops: CDR1 MNHEY, CDR2 SMNVEV (reference sequence). With 6 bases removed from V and 3 bases from J, the gap between germline ends came to 18 bases. The CDR3 covers 16 residues.